A single T cell receptor beta chain is shown here with its context. This record comes from a study of blood T cell repertoires in COVID-19. Study as a whole: Sources were T cells, B-cell-depleted T cells, or PBMCs; the material itself was cDNA or gDNA.

Assay used: immunoSEQ multiplex PCR; TCRdb lists only in-frame clones, some missing. Of more than 100,000 clones in the sample, about 79% are singletons; the top ten hold about 15%. This CDR3 region has 15 residues. V shed 7 bases, J shed 2 bases, and the junction held 8 bases outside the gene matches. CDR1 and CDR2 (germline): SGHAT, FQDESV (reference sequence). The sequence derives from a woman aged 45-60 years with acute or convalescent COVID-19. The chain has TRBV11-1 and TRBJ2-1; 7 bases line up with TRBD2. The sequenced sample was peripheral blood. The CDR3 spells CASTKSGTTYNEQFF. The CDR3 DNA is TGTGCCAGCACCAAGAGCGGGACTACCTACAATGAGCAGTTCTTC.